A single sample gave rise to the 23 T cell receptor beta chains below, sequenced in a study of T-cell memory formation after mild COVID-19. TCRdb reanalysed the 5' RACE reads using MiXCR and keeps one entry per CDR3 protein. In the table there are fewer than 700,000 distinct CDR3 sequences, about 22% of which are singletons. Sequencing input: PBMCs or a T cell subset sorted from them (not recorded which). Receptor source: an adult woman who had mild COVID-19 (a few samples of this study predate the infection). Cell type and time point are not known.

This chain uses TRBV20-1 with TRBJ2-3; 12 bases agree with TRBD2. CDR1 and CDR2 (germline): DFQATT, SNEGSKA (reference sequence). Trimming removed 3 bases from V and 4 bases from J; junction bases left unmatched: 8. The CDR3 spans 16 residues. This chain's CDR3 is CSASTLAGGPSDTQYF. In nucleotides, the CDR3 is TGCAGTGCTAGCACGCTAGCGGGAGGGCCGTCAGATACGCAGTATTTT.

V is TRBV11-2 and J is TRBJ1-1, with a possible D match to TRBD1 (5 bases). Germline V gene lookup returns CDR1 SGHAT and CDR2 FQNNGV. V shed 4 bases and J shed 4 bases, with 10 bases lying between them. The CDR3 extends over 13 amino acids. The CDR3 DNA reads TGTGCCAGCAGCTCCAGGGAGGTCACTGAAGCTTTCTTT. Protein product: CASSSREVTEAFF.

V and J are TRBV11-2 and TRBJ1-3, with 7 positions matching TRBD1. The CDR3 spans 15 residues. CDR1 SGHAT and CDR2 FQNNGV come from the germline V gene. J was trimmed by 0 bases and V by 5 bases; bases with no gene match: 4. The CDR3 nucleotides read TGTGCCAGCAGCGCCCAGGGGGGCTCTGGAAACACCATATATTTT. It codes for CASSAQGGSGNTIYF. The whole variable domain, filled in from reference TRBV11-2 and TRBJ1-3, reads EAGVAQSPRYKIIEKRQSVAFWCNPISGHATLYWYQQILGQGPKLLIQFQNNGVVDDSQLPKDRFSAERLKGVDSTLKIQPAKLEDSAVYLCASSAQGGSGNTIYFGEGSWLTVV.

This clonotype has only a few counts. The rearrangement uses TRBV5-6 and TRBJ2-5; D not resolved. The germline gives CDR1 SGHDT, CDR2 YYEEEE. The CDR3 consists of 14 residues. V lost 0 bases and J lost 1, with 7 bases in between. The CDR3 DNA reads TGTGCCAGCAGCTTGGCCGTCAGCCAAGAGACCCAGTACTTC. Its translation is CASSLAVSQETQYF.

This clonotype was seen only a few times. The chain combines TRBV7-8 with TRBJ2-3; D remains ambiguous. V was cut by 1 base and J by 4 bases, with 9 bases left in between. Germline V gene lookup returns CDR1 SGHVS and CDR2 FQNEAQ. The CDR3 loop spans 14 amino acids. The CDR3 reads CASSLGPVADTQYF. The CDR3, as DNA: TGTGCCAGCAGCTTAGGTCCGGTTGCAGATACGCAGTATTTT.

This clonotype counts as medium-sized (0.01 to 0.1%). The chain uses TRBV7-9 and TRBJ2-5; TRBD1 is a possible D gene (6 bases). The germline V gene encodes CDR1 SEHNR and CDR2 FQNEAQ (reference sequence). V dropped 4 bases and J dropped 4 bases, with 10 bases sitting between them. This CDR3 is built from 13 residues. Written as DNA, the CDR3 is TGTGCCAGCAGCTCCAGGGGCCCAGAGACCCAGTACTTC. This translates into CASSSRGPETQYF.

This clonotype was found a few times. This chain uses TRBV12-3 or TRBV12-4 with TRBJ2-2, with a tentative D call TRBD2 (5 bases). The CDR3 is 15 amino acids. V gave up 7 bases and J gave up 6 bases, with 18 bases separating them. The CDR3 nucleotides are TGTGCCAGCAAACCGGGCCTCCGAGGGTCCGGGGAGCTGTTTTTT. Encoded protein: CASKPGLRGSGELFF.

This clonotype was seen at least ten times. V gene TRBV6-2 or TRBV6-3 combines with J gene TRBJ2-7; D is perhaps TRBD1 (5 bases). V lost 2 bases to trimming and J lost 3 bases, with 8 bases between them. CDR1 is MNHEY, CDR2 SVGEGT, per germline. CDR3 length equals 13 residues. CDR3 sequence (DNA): TGTGCCAGCAGTTACAGGGGCGGCTACGAGCAGTACTTC. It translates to CASSYRGGYEQYF.

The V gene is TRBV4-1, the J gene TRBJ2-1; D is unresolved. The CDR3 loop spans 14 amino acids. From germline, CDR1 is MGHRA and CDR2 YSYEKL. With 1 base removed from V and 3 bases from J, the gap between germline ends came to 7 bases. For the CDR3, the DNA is TGCGCCAGCAGCCAAGGGTACTTCTACAATGAGCAGTTCTTC. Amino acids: CASSQGYFYNEQFF.

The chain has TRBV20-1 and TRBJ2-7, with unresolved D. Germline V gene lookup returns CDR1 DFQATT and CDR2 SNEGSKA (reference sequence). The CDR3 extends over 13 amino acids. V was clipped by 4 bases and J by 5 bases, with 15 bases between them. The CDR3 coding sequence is TGCAGTGCTAATCGCCAGCCGGGTAACGAGCAGTACTTC. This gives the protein CSANRQPGNEQYF.

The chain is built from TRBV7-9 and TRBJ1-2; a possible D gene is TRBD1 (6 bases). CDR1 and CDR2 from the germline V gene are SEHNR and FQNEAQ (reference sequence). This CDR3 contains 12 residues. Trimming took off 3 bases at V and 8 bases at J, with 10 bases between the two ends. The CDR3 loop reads CASSLKGGGYTF. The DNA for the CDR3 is TGTGCCAGCAGCTTGAAGGGGGGCGGCTACACCTTC.

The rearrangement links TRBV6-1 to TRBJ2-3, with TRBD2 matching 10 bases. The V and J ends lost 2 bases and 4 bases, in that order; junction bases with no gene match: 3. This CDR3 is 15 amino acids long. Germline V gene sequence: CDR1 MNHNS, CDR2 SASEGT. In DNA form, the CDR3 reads TGTGCCAGCAGTGAAACTAGCGGGGCCCCAGATACGCAGTATTTT. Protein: CASSETSGAPDTQYF.

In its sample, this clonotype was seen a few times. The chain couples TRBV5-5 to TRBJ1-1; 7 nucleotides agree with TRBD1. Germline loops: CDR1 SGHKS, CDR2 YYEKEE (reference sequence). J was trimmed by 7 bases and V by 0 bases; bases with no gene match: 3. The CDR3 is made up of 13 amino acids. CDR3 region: CASSLVGQSEAFF. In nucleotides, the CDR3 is TGTGCCAGCAGCTTGGTGGGACAGAGTGAAGCTTTCTTT. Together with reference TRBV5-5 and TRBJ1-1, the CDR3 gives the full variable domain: DAGVTQSPTHLIKTRGQQVTLRCSPISGHKSVSWYQQVLGQGPQFIFQYYEKEERGRGNFPDRFSARQFPNYSSELNVNALLLGDSALYLCASSLVGQSEAFFGQGTRLTVV.

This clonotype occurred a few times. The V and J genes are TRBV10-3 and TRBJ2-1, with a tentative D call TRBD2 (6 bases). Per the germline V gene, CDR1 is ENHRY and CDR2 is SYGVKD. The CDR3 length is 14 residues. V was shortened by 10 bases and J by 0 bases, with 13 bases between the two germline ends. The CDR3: CATGGRGSYNEQFF. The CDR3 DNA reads TGTGCCACCGGGGGTCGGGGCTCCTACAATGAGCAGTTCTTC.

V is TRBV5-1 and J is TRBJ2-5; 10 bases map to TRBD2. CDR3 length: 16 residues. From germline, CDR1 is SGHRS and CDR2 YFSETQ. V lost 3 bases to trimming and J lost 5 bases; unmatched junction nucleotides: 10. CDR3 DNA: TGCGCCAGCAGCTCACAGCGGGAGGGCCGTTCGGAGACCCAGTACTTC. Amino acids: CASSSQREGRSETQYF.

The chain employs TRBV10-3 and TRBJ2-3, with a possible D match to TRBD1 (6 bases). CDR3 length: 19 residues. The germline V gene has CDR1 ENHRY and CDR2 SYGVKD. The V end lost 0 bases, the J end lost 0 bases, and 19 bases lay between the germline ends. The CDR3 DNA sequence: TGTGCCATCAGTGAGTCGAGGGGGTTGGACATGCTCAGCACAGATACGCAGTATTTT. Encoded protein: CAISESRGLDMLSTDTQYF.

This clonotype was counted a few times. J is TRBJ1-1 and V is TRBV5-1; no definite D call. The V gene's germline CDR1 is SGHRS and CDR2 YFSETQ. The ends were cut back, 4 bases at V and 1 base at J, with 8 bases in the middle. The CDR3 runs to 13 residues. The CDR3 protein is CASSPFENTEAFF. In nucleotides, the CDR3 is TGCGCCAGCAGCCCCTTCGAGAACACTGAAGCTTTCTTT. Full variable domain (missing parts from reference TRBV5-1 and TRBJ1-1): KAGVTQTPRYLIKTRGQQVTLSCSPISGHRSVSWYQQTPGQGLQFLFEYFSETQRNKGNFPGRFSGRQFSNSRSEMNVSTLELGDSALYLCASSPFENTEAFFGQGTRLTVV.

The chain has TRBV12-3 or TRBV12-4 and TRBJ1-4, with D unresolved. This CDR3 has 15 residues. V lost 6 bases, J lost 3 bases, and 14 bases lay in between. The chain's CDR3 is CASSFKAGPNEKLFF. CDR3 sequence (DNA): TGTGCCAGCAGCTTCAAAGCGGGTCCTAATGAAAAACTGTTTTTT.

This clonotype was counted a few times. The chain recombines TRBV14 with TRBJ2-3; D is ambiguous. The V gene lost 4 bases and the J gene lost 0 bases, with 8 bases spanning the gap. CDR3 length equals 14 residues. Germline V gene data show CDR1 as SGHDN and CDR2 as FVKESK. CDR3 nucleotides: TGTGCCAGCAGCCCGACACTTAGCACAGATACGCAGTATTTT. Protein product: CASSPTLSTDTQYF. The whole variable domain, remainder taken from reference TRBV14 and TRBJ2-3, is EAGVTQFPSHSVIEKGQTVTLRCDPISGHDNLYWYRRVMGKEIKFLLHFVKESKQDESGMPNNRFLAERTGGTYSTLKVQPAELEDSGVYFCASSPTLSTDTQYFGPGTRLTVL.

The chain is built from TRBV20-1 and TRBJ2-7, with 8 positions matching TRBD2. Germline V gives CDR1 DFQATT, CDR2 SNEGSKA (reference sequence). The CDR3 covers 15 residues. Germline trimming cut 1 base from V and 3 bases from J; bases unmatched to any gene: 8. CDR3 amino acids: CSARGSGAQFYEQYF. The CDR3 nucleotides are TGCAGTGCTAGAGGTAGCGGGGCGCAATTCTACGAGCAGTACTTC.

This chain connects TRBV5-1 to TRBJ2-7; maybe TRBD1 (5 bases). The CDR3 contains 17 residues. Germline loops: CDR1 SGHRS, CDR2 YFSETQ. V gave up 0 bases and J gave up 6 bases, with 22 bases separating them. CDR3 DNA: TGCGCCAGCAGCTTGGGGGGCTCGCTTGGTGTGTCAGCCGAGCAGTACTTC. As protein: CASSLGGSLGVSAEQYF.

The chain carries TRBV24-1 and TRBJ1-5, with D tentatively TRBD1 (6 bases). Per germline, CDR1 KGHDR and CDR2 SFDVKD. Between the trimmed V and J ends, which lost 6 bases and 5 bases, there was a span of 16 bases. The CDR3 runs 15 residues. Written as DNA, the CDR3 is TGTGCCACCAGTAATGGTGGACAGAGATATCAGCCCCAGCATTTT. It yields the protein CATSNGGQRYQPQHF.

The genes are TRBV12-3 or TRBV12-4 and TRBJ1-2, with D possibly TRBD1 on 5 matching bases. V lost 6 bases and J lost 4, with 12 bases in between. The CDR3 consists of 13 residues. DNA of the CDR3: TGTGCCAGCAGCCTGGGGCCGGCCTATGGCTACACCTTC. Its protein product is CASSLGPAYGYTF.